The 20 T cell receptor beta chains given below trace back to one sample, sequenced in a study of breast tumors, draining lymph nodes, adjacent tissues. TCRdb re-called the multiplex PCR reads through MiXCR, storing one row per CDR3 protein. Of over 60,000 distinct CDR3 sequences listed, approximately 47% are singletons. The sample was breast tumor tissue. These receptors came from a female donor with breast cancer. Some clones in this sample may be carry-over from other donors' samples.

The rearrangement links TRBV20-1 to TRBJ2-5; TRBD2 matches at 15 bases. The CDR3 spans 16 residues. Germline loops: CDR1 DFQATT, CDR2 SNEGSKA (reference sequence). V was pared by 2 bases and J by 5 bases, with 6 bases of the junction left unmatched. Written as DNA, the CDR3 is TGCAGTGCTAGACCGGGACTAGCGGGAGGCGGCGAGACCCAGTACTTC. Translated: CSARPGLAGGGETQYF.

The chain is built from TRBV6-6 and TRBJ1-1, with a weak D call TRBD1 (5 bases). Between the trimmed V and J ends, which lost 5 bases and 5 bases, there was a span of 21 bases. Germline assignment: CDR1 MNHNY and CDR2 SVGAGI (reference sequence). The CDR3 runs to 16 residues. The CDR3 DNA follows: TGTGCCAGCAGTACATCCGGGACGGTTCGCGGTACTGAAGCTTTCTTT. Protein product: CASSTSGTVRGTEAFF.

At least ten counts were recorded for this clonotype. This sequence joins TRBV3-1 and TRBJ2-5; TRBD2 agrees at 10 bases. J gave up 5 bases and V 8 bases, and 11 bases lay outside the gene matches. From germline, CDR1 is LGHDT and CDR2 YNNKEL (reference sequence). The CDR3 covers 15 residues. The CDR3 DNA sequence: TGTGCCAGCCAGTTTCGAGCGGGGGGGGTGGAGACCCAGTACTTC. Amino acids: CASQFRAGGVETQYF.

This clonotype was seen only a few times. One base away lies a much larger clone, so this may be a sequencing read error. CDR3 loop: CSARDGRSRTPYNEQFF. In DNA form, the CDR3 reads TGCAGTGCTAGAGATGGGCGATCTCGGACCCCCTACAATGAGCAGTTCTTC. V usage is TRBV20-1 and J usage is TRBJ2-1; the D is unclear. V lost 0 bases to trimming and J lost 2 bases, with 17 bases between them. The CDR3 length is 17 residues. Germline V gene data show CDR1 as DFQATT and CDR2 as SNEGSKA (reference sequence).

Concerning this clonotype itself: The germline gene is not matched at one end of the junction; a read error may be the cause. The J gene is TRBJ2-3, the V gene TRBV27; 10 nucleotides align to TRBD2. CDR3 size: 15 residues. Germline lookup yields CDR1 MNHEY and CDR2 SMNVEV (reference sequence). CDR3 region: CACSPLAGEYNGQYF. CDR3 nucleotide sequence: TGTGCCTGCAGTCCCCTAGCGGGGGAGTACAATGGGCAGTATTTT.

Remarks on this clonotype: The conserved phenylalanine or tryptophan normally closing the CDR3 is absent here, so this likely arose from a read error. CDR3 in amino acids: CASSLQGTLATKGGELFL. The CDR3 coding sequence is TGTGCCAGCAGCCTGCAGGGGACCCTAGCGACAAAGGGCGGGGAGCTGTTTCTT. This rearrangement joins TRBV7-3 to TRBJ2-2; D may match TRBD1 or TRBD2 (6 bases each). CDR1 and CDR2 from the germline V gene are SGHTA and FQGTGA. The CDR3 runs to 18 residues. V lost 5 bases, J lost 7 bases, and 26 bases lay in between.

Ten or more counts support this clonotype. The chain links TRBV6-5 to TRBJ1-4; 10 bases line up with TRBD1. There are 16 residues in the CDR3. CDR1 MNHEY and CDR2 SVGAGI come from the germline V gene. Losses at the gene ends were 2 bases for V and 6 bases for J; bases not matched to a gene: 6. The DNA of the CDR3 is TGTGCCAGCAGTTACGGACAGGGGGTCTTGGATGAAAAACTGTTTTTT. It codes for CASSYGQGVLDEKLFF.

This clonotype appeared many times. CDR3 sequence (DNA): TGTGCCAGCAGTCACCCCCCACAGGGGTCTCGAAATCAGCCCCAGCATTTT. This gives the protein CASSHPPQGSRNQPQHF. The chain joins TRBV6-6 to TRBJ1-5, with TRBD1 matching over 7 bases. The junction had 14 bases not matched to a gene; V was cut back by 5 bases and J by 4 bases. In germline, CDR1 is MNHNY, CDR2 SVGAGI (reference sequence). This CDR3 is 17 amino acids long.

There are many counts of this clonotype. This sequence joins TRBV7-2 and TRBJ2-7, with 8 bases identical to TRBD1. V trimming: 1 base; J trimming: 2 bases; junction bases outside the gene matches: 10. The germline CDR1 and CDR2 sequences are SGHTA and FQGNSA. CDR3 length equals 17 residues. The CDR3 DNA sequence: TGTGCCAGCAGCTTAGGTCGGATCGGACAGGGAGCCTACGAGCAGTACTTC. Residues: CASSLGRIGQGAYEQYF.

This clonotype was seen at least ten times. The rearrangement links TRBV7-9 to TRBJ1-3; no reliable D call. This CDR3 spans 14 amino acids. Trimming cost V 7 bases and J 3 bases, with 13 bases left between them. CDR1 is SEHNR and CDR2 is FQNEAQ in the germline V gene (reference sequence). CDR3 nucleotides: TGTGCCAGCACCTACGGCGGCCTTGGAAACACCATATATTTT. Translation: CASTYGGLGNTIYF.

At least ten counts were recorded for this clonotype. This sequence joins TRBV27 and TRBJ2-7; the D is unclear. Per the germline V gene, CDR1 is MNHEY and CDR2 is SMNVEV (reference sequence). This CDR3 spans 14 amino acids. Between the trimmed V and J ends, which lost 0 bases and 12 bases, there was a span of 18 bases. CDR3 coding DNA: TGTGCCAGCAGTTTATCCGCCAGTGGGTTGGGATCGTACTTC. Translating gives CASSLSASGLGSYF.

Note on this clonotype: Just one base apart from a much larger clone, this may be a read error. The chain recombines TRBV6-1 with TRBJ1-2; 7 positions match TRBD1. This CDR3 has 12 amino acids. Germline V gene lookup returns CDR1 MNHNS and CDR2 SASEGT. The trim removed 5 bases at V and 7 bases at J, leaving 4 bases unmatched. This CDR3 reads CASSQNRGGYTF. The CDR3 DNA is TGTGCCAGCAGTCAAAACAGGGGTGGCTACACCTTC.

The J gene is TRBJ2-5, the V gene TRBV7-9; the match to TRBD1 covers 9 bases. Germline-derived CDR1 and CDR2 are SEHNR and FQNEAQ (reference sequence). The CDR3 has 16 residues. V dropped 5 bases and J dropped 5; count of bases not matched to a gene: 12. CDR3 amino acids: CASSAGTGRTGETQYF. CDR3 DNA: TGTGCCAGCAGCGCTGGGACAGGGAGGACCGGGGAGACCCAGTACTTC.

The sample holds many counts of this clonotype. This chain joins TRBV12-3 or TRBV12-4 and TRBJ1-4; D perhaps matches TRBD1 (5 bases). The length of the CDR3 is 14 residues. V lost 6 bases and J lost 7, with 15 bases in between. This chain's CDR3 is CASRLGTVAEKLFF. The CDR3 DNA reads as TGTGCCAGCAGGCTCGGGACGGTAGCTGAAAAACTGTTTTTT.

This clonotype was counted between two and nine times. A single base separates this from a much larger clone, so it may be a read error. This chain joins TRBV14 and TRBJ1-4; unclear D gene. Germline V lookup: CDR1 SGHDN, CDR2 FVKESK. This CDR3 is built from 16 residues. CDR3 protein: CASSQLRGSPNETLFF. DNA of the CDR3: TGTGCCAGCAGCCAACTCCGAGGGAGCCCTAATGAAACACTGTTTTTT.

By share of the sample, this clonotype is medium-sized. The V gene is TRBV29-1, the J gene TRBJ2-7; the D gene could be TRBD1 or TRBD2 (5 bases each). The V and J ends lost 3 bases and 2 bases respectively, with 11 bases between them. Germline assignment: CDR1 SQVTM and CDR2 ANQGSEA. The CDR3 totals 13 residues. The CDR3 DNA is TGCAGCGTTGATGGGGACGGTACCTACGAGCAGTACTTC. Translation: CSVDGDGTYEQYF.

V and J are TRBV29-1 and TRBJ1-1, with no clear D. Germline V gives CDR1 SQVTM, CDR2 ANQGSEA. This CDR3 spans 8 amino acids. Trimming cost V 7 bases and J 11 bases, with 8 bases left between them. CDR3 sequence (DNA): TGCAGCGCGCCTACGGCTTTCTTT. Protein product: CSAPTAFF.

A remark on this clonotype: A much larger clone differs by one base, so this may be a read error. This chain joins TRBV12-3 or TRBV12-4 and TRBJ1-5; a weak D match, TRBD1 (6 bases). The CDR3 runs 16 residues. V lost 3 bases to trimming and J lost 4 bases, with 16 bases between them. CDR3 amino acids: CASSFHRQGQNQPQHF. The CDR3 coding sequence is TGTGCCAGCAGTTTCCATCGGCAGGGGCAGAATCAGCCCCAGCATTTT.

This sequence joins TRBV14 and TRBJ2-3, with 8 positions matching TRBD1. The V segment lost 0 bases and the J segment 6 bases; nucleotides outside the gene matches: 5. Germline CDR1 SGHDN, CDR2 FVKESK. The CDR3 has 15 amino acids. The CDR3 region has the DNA TGTGCCAGCAGCCAAGAGAGGACAGGGTATGATACGCAGTATTTT. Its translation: CASSQERTGYDTQYF.

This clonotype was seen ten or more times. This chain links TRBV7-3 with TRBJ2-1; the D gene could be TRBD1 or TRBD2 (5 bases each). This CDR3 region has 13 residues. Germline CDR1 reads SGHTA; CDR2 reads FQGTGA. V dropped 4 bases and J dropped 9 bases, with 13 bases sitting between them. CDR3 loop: CASSSYRGVEQFF. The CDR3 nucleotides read TGTGCCAGCAGCTCCTATAGGGGAGTTGAGCAGTTCTTC.